Following are 17 T cell receptor beta chains from one sample sequenced in a study of blood T cell repertoires in COVID-19. Profiled with immunoSEQ multiplex PCR; TCRdb holds only in-frame clones, not every one. This sample has some 250,000 clones, with roughly 90% found just once. What was sequenced was peripheral blood. The receptors derive from a woman aged 25-40 years with acute or convalescent COVID-19.

This chain links TRBV5-1 with TRBJ2-1; a possible D gene is TRBD1 (5 bases). Germline V gives CDR1 SGHRS, CDR2 YFSETQ. V gave up 1 base and J gave up 7 bases, with 15 bases separating them. This CDR3 has 15 residues. This chain's CDR3 is CASSLRVGRWNEQFF. The CDR3 DNA follows: TGCGCCAGCAGCTTGAGAGTGGGGCGGTGGAATGAGCAGTTCTTC.

In DNA form, the CDR3 reads TGTGCCAGCAGCTTGGGGGGAGTTGGCACAGATACGCAGTATTTT. It encodes CASSLGGVGTDTQYF. The chain links TRBV7-9 to TRBJ2-3; TRBD2 is a possible D gene (6 bases). This CDR3 region has 15 residues. Trimming removed 3 bases at V and 1 base at J, with 11 bases between. CDR1 is SEHNR and CDR2 is FQNEAQ in the germline V gene (reference sequence).

This sequence joins TRBV18 and TRBJ2-7; D gene uncertain. The V gene lost 1 base and the J gene lost 2 bases, with 6 bases spanning the gap. The CDR3 is 13 residues long. Germline loops: CDR1 KGHSH, CDR2 LQKENI. The DNA of the CDR3 is TGTGCCAGCTCACCACAGCCTACCTACGAGCAGTACTTC. Residues: CASSPQPTYEQYF.

The V call is TRBV3-1 (or the pseudogene TRBV3-2), the J call TRBJ2-7; no clear D gene. Trimming left V 3 bases short and J 4 bases short, with 10 bases between. From germline, CDR1 is LGHDT and CDR2 YNNKEL (reference sequence). The CDR3 is 13 residues long. In DNA, the CDR3 is TGTGCCAGCAGCCATGGCCAGTATTACGAGCAGTACTTC. Its translation: CASSHGQYYEQYF.

This clone was counted a few times. V usage is TRBV5-4 and J usage is TRBJ1-1; TRBD1 agrees at 7 bases. Germline V gene sequence: CDR1 SGHNT, CDR2 YYREEE (reference sequence). This CDR3 has 14 residues. After removal of 6 bases from V and 1 base from J, the junction contained 6 bases not matched to a gene. For the CDR3, the DNA is TGTGCCAGCACCCCGGGACAGAGGAACACTGAAGCTTTCTTT. This translates into CASTPGQRNTEAFF.

The DNA of the CDR3 is TGTGCCAGCAGCTTACTCAGACAGGGCCCACTCGAGCAGTACTTC. Protein: CASSLLRQGPLEQYF. This chain connects TRBV7-8 to TRBJ2-7; TRBD1 matches 7 bases. CDR1 is SGHVS, CDR2 FQNEAQ, per germline. The CDR3 has 15 amino acids. Trimming at V came to 2 bases and at J to 6 bases, leaving 10 bases not matched to a gene.

The chain couples TRBV19 to TRBJ1-4, with D tentatively TRBD1 (6 bases). The CDR3 sequence is 16 residues long. V lost 7 bases to trimming and J lost 0 bases, with 15 bases between them. The germline V gene has CDR1 LNHDA and CDR2 SQIVND (reference sequence). The CDR3 nucleotides read TGTGCCAGTAAGAGACAGGATGTTGCAACTAATGAAAAACTGTTTTTT. Encoded protein: CASKRQDVATNEKLFF.

This clone was counted a single time. CDR3 in amino acids: CASSHPGQIYEQYF. In nucleotides, the CDR3 is TGTGCCAGCAGCCATCCGGGACAGATCTACGAGCAGTACTTC. This chain joins TRBV14 and TRBJ2-7; 7 bases are a match to TRBD1. CDR1 is SGHDN, CDR2 FVKESK, per germline. J was trimmed by 3 bases and V by 3 bases; bases with no gene match: 5. The CDR3 extends over 14 amino acids.

CDR3 sequence (DNA): TGTGCCAGCGGACTCCGGGGGGCCAGTCCGTATGGCTACACCTTC. Its translation: CASGLRGASPYGYTF. The gene calls are TRBV7-2 and TRBJ1-2; D may be TRBD1 (6 bases). The V gene lost 8 bases and the J gene lost 5 bases, with 21 bases spanning the gap. This CDR3 is 15 amino acids long. The germline V gene encodes CDR1 SGHTA and CDR2 FQGNSA.

The chain employs TRBV6-2 or TRBV6-3 and TRBJ2-7, with 10 nucleotides matching TRBD2. The V and J ends lost 0 bases and 3 bases, in that order; junction bases with no gene match: 5. The CDR3 length is 16 residues. CDR1 is MNHEY, CDR2 SVGEGT, per germline. Here the CDR3 DNA reads TGTGCCAGCAGTTACTCGGCGGGACTAGCGAGCTACGAGCAGTACTTC. Its protein is CASSYSAGLASYEQYF.

The genes are TRBV27 and TRBJ2-5; TRBD2 matches at 13 bases. This CDR3 is built from 18 residues. V was pared by 5 bases and J by 3 bases, with 12 bases of the junction left unmatched. Germline V gene sequence: CDR1 MNHEY, CDR2 SMNVEV (reference sequence). The chain's CDR3 is CASSLGLAGVREKETQYF. The DNA of the CDR3 is TGTGCCAGCAGTCTAGGACTAGCGGGAGTGCGGGAGAAAGAGACCCAGTACTTC.

V usage is TRBV7-6 and J usage is TRBJ2-7, with TRBD1 identical over 8 bases. This CDR3 region has 15 residues. J was trimmed by 0 bases and V by 1 base; bases with no gene match: 2. CDR1 is SGHVS and CDR2 is FNYEAQ in the germline V gene. The CDR3, as DNA: TGTGCCAGCAGCTTAGTGGGACAGGACTCCTACGAGCAGTACTTC. Its translation: CASSLVGQDSYEQYF.

The V and J genes are TRBV18 and TRBJ2-1; D possibly corresponds to TRBD1 (6 bases). The ends were cut back, 10 bases at V and 7 bases at J, with 17 bases in the middle. The CDR3 has 13 amino acids. Germline CDR1 and CDR2: KGHSH and LQKENI. In nucleotides, the CDR3 is TGTGCCACCGGGACATCCCTCCCAAATGAGCAGTTCTTC. Its protein is CATGTSLPNEQFF.

The V and J genes are TRBV10-1 and TRBJ2-5, with D possibly being TRBD2 (6 bases). Germline lookup yields CDR1 WNHNN and CDR2 SYGVQD (reference sequence). With 6 bases removed from V and 7 bases from J, the gap between germline ends came to 15 bases. The CDR3 consists of 13 residues. The CDR3 coding sequence is TGCGCCAGCAGGAGGGACCTCGGGGGGACCCAGTACTTC. Its protein is CASRRDLGGTQYF.

The chain has TRBV19 and TRBJ2-1; 15 bases map to TRBD2. The germline V gene has CDR1 LNHDA and CDR2 SQIVND (reference sequence). With V trimmed by 0 bases and J by 4 bases, 7 bases remained unmatched. The CDR3 loop spans 19 amino acids. The CDR3 DNA reads as TGTGCCAGTAGTATAGATAGGACTAGCGGGAGGGCCTCGTACAATGAGCAGTTCTTC. Protein: CASSIDRTSGRASYNEQFF.

The V gene is TRBV3-1 (or the pseudogene TRBV3-2), the J gene TRBJ2-3; 11 nucleotides match TRBD2. CDR3 length equals 15 residues. CDR1 LGHDT and CDR2 YNNKEL come from the germline V gene (reference sequence). V gave up 5 bases and J gave up 1 base; unmatched junction bases: 2. CDR3 region: CASSSGLAGTDTQYF. CDR3 DNA: TGTGCCAGCAGCTCGGGACTAGCGGGCACAGATACGCAGTATTTT.

The chain is built from TRBV19 and TRBJ1-3; D remains ambiguous. This CDR3 is 14 amino acids long. Germline V lookup: CDR1 LNHDA, CDR2 SQIVND (reference sequence). The V and J ends lost 3 bases and 3 bases respectively, with 9 bases between them. The CDR3 nucleotides are TGTGCCAGTAGTATGGAAGGACTTGGAAACACCATATATTTT. Its protein product is CASSMEGLGNTIYF. The variable domain in full, with the rest retrieved from reference TRBV19 and TRBJ1-3, is DGGITQSPKYLFRKEGQNVTLSCEQNLNHDAMYWYRQDPGQGLRLIYYSQIVNDFQKGDIAEGYSVSREKKESFPLTVTSAQKNPTAFYLCASSMEGLGNTIYFGEGSWLTVV.